The sequence of this T cell receptor (beta chain) was determined in a study of blood T cell repertoires in COVID-19. Across the whole study: Some COVID-19 samples were acute and others convalescent; all came from the United States, Italy and Spain. In each case, the material was cDNA or gDNA derived from T cells, B-cell-depleted T cells, or PBMCs.

Original analysis: Reference gene primers were amplified, and this amplification served to estimate nucleated cell counts. The assay was immunoSEQ multiplex PCR, and TCRdb's table has in-frame clones only and misses some. V and J calls and clone size are copied from that table; D and trimming were computed from the DNA. The sample records about 220,000 clones, 85% being singletons. This CDR3 has 13 residues. Trimming left V 1 base short and J 9 bases short, with 10 bases between. Germline values: CDR1 KGHSH, CDR2 LQKENI. This TCR was sampled from a man in his fifties who had recovered from COVID-19. The specimen sequenced was peripheral blood. The V and J genes are TRBV18 and TRBJ2-1; perhaps TRBD2 as D (5 bases). The CDR3 DNA reads as TGTGCCAGCTCACCACTAGCGACTACTGAGCAGTTCTTC. Its translation: CASSPLATTEQFF.